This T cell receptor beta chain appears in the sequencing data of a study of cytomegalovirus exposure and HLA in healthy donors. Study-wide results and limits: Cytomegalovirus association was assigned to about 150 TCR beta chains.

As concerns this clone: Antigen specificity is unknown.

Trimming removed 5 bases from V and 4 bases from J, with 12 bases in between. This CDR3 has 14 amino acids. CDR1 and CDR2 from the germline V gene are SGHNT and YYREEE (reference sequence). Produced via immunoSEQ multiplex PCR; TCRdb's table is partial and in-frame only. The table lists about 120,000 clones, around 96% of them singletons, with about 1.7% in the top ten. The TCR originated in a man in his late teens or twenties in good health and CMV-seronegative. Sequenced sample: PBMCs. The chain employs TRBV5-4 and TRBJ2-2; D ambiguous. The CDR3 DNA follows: TGTGCCAGCAGACTCTCACCGGGCACCGGGGAGCTGTTTTTT. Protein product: CASRLSPGTGELFF.